These 29 T cell receptor beta chains came from one sample sequenced in a study of monozygotic twins with inflammatory bowel disease. TCRdb reprocessed the 5' RACE reads, keeping one entry per CDR3 protein, no DNA. The sample table sets out approximately 210,000 distinct CDR3 sequences. The sequenced sample was blood. Receptors originate from a human donor with ulcerative colitis or Crohn's disease, or a healthy co-twin of an affected twin (not recorded which).

This chain links TRBV5-5 with TRBJ2-7; TCRdb's assignment of TRBD1 cannot be checked, as there is no DNA. The CDR3 has 15 residues. Germline CDR1 reads SGHKS; CDR2 reads YYEKEE (reference sequence). CDR3 sequence: CASSFPGTTPNEQYF.

CDR3 in amino acids: CASSLALAGDTGELFF. The V gene is TRBV7-6, the J gene TRBJ2-2; as DNA is missing, the TRBD2 call by TCRdb cannot be tested. Germline V gene data show CDR1 as SGHVS and CDR2 as FNYEAQ. The CDR3 totals 16 residues. Using reference TRBV7-6 and TRBJ2-2 for the parts outside the CDR3, the full variable domain is GAGVSQSPRYKVTKRGQDVALRCDPISGHVSLYWYRQALGQGPEFLTYFNYEAQQDKSGLPNDRFSAERPEGSISTLTIQRTEQRDSAMYRCASSLALAGDTGELFFGEGSRLTVL.

The V and J genes are TRBV20-1 and TRBJ2-3; TCRdb reports TRBD2, a call that lacks DNA to check it against. This CDR3 has 14 residues. Per germline, CDR1 DFQATT and CDR2 SNEGSKA (reference sequence). Here the CDR3 reads CSASPTSGTDTQYF.

The chain is built from TRBV7-9 and TRBJ2-1. The CDR3 length is 14 residues. Germline CDR1 reads SEHNR; CDR2 reads FQNEAQ (reference sequence). CDR3: CASSYQRLYNEQFF.

The chain joins TRBV18 to TRBJ1-1; with no DNA, the TCRdb D assignment of TRBD1 cannot be verified. Germline V lookup: CDR1 KGHSH, CDR2 LQKENI. The CDR3 has 15 amino acids. The CDR3 protein is CASSPGQGLRAEAFF.

The chain recombines TRBV7-9 with TRBJ1-2; TCRdb gives TRBD1 as the D gene, but with no DNA this cannot be confirmed. The length of the CDR3 is 13 residues. Germline lookup yields CDR1 SEHNR and CDR2 FQNEAQ (reference sequence). CDR3 amino acids: CASSFDRGLGYTF.

V is TRBV5-6 and J is TRBJ2-2; the D call from TCRdb, TRBD2, cannot be confirmed without DNA. CDR1 is SGHDT, CDR2 YYEEEE, per germline. This CDR3 spans 17 amino acids. CDR3 region: CASSFFSGGAWTGELFF.

V usage is TRBV7-2 and J usage is TRBJ2-1. The germline V gene encodes CDR1 SGHTA and CDR2 FQGNSA. CDR3 length equals 16 residues. The CDR3 sequence: CASSPSSPYGFNEQFF.

V usage is TRBV4-1 and J usage is TRBJ1-3; as DNA is missing, the TRBD1 call by TCRdb cannot be tested. CDR1 MGHRA and CDR2 YSYEKL come from the germline V gene. There are 19 residues in the CDR3. This CDR3 reads CASSQAQTGTLRSGNTIYF.

The J gene is TRBJ2-1, the V gene TRBV20-1; the D gene TCRdb calls, TRBD2, cannot be checked with no DNA. Germline CDR1 DFQATT, CDR2 SNEGSKA (reference sequence). CDR3 length: 14 amino acids. This CDR3 is CSAPTSGDYNEQFF.

The chain links TRBV20-1 to TRBJ1-1; TCRdb returns TRBD1, unconfirmable since there is no DNA. The CDR3 is 15 residues long. Germline lookup yields CDR1 DFQATT and CDR2 SNEGSKA (reference sequence). CDR3 sequence reads: CSATTWDLGITEAFF.

The V gene is TRBV19, the J gene TRBJ2-2; TCRdb indicates TRBD1, and absent DNA this call remains unverified. The CDR3 has 15 residues. Germline CDR1 LNHDA, CDR2 SQIVND (reference sequence). The chain's CDR3 is CASSFIPVGAGELFF.

The V and J genes are TRBV10-2 and TRBJ2-7; there is no DNA to check the TCRdb D call of TRBD1. From germline, CDR1 is WSHSY and CDR2 SAAADI. The CDR3 has 11 residues. CDR3 amino acids: CASLTRGEQYF.

This chain uses TRBV4-1 with TRBJ2-5; TCRdb selects TRBD2, and the lack of DNA leaves this call unchecked. The length of the CDR3 is 14 residues. The germline V gene encodes CDR1 MGHRA and CDR2 YSYEKL. The CDR3 sequence: CASSQGLAGTTQCF.

V and J are TRBV5-4 and TRBJ1-2; there is no DNA to check the TCRdb D call of TRBD1. The CDR3 length is 17 residues. The germline V gene encodes CDR1 SGHNT and CDR2 YYREEE (reference sequence). CDR3: CASSFSNRDSPNYGYTF.

The chain uses TRBV4-2 and TRBJ1-6. The CDR3 length is 14 residues. Germline assignment: CDR1 LGHNA and CDR2 YNFKEQ. The CDR3 here is CASSAGLEISPLHF.

The chain joins TRBV30 to TRBJ1-1. Looked up from germline, CDR1 is GTSNPN and CDR2 is SVGIG (reference sequence). The CDR3 sequence is 12 residues long. CDR3 amino acids: CAWSVPAPEAFF.

The gene calls are TRBV7-2 and TRBJ1-1; TCRdb outputs TRBD1, but without DNA this stays unchecked. The CDR3 consists of 11 residues. The germline V gene has CDR1 SGHTA and CDR2 FQGNSA. CDR3 loop: CASSLGGKAFF.

The V call is TRBV5-1, the J call TRBJ1-4; with no DNA, the TCRdb D assignment of TRBD1 cannot be verified. Per the germline V gene, CDR1 is SGHRS and CDR2 is YFSETQ. The CDR3 length is 15 residues. CDR3 loop: CASGTGGMANEKLFF.

This chain uses TRBV6-1 with TRBJ1-2; TCRdb outputs TRBD1, but without DNA this stays unchecked. The length of the CDR3 is 15 residues. Germline V gene sequence: CDR1 MNHNS, CDR2 SASEGT. The CDR3 loop reads CASSEVLTGVYGYTF.

The chain combines TRBV5-4 with TRBJ1-5; there is no DNA to check the TCRdb D call of TRBD1. The CDR3 extends over 14 amino acids. Per germline, CDR1 SGHNT and CDR2 YYREEE (reference sequence). The CDR3 sequence is CASSRQGAGQPQHF.

V gene TRBV5-1 combines with J gene TRBJ1-2; the D call of TRBD1 rests on TCRdb alone, since no DNA is present to check it. This CDR3 comprises 15 residues. Germline CDR1 SGHRS, CDR2 YFSETQ. The chain's CDR3 is CASSLGGATNYGYTF.

The J gene is TRBJ1-2, the V gene TRBV5-6; TCRdb gives TRBD1 as the D gene, but with no DNA this cannot be confirmed. The germline gives CDR1 SGHDT, CDR2 YYEEEE. This CDR3 region has 14 residues. The CDR3 reads CASRTTGGTEGYTF. The complete variable domain, with remaining parts taken from reference TRBV5-6 and TRBJ1-2, reads DAGVTQSPTHLIKTRGQQVTLRCSPKSGHDTVSWYQQALGQGPQFIFQYYEEEERQRGNFPDRFSGHQFPNYSSELNVNALLLGDSALYLCASRTTGGTEGYTFGSGTRLTVV.

V usage is TRBV10-3 and J usage is TRBJ1-2. The CDR3 spans 12 residues. Germline V gene data show CDR1 as ENHRY and CDR2 as SYGVKD. CDR3 loop: CAISETGYGYTF.

This chain connects TRBV18 to TRBJ1-1. From germline, CDR1 is KGHSH and CDR2 LQKENI. This CDR3 region has 13 residues. CDR3 amino acids: CASSPQVFTEAFF. Full variable domain (outside the CDR3, taken from reference TRBV18 and TRBJ1-1): NAGVMQNPRHLVRRRGQEARLRCSPMKGHSHVYWYRQLPEEGLKFMVYLQKENIIDESGMPKERFSAEFPKEGPSILRIQQVVRGDSAAYFCASSPQVFTEAFFGQGTRLTVV.

V gene TRBV7-8 combines with J gene TRBJ2-7. The CDR3 has 14 residues. Germline V gives CDR1 SGHVS, CDR2 FQNEAQ. The CDR3 protein is CASSLVETMNEQYF.

The CDR3: CSAQNQGQGRIRAFF. The chain couples TRBV20-1 to TRBJ1-1; the D gene TCRdb calls, TRBD1, cannot be checked with no DNA. This CDR3 spans 15 amino acids. Per the germline V gene, CDR1 is DFQATT and CDR2 is SNEGSKA (reference sequence).

The CDR3 reads CASSYARQVPYEQYF. The chain recombines TRBV6-2 or TRBV6-3 with TRBJ2-7. CDR1 and CDR2 (germline): MNHEY, SVGEGT. The CDR3 consists of 15 residues.

The CDR3 protein is CASSPTRPVKNEQFF. The chain has TRBV5-1 and TRBJ2-1; TCRdb selects TRBD2, and the lack of DNA leaves this call unchecked. Germline V gene data show CDR1 as SGHRS and CDR2 as YFSETQ. The CDR3 consists of 15 residues. Supplemented by reference TRBV5-1 and TRBJ2-1, the full variable domain reads KAGVTQTPRYLIKTRGQQVTLSCSPISGHRSVSWYQQTPGQGLQFLFEYFSETQRNKGNFPGRFSGRQFSNSRSEMNVSTLELGDSALYLCASSPTRPVKNEQFFGPGTRLTVL.